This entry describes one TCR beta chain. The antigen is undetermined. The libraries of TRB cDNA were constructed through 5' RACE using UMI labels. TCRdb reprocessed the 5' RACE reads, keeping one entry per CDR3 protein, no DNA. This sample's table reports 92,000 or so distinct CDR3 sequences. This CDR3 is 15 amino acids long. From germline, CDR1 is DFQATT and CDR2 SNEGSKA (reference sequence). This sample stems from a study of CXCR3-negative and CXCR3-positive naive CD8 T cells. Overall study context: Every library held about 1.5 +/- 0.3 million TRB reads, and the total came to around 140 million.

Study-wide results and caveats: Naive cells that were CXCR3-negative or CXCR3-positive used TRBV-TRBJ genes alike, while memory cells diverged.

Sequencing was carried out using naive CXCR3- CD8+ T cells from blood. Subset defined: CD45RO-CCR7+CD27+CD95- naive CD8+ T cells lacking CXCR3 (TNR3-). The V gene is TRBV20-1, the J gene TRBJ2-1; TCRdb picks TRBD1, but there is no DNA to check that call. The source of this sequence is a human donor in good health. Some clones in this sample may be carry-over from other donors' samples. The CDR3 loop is CSAPQGAPDYNEQFF.